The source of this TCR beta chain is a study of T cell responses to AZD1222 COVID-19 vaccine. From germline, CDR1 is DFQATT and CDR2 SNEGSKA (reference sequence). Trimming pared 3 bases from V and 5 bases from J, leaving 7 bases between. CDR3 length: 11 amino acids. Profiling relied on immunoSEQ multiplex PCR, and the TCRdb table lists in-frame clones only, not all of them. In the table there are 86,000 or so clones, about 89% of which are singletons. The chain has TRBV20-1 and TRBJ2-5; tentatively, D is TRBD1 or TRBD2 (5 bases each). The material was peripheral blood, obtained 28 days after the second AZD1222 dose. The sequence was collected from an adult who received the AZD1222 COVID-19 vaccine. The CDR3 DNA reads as TGCAGTGCTAGGTGGGGGGAGACCCAGTACTTC. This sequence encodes CSARWGETQYF.